The 21 T cell receptor beta chains below were found in one sample sequenced in a study of blood T cell repertoires in COVID-19 (dated by TCRdb to 2020 to 2022). Library creation used the immunoSEQ multiplex PCR assay. In its TCRdb copy, this immuneACCESS table keeps in-frame sequences only and misses some clones. Where compared with another copy, unresolved V genes explain less than half of these, and the others have no known cause. Within this sample are approximately 170,000 clones, with about 81% of them counted one time only. The ten top clones hold approximately 11% of the sample. The material sequenced was peripheral blood. The receptor set was obtained from a human donor in a cohort sampled during active COVID-19.

The chain has TRBV3-1 (or the pseudogene TRBV3-2) and TRBJ2-7, with 15 bases identical to TRBD2. The CDR3 has 19 amino acids. The germline V gene encodes CDR1 LGHDT and CDR2 YNNKEL (reference sequence). Trimming at V came to 0 bases and at J to 1 base, leaving 7 bases not matched to a gene. Written as DNA, the CDR3 is TGTGCCAGCAGCCAAGATTCAGGGACTAGCGGGGGGTTATCCTACGAGCAGTACTTC. Protein: CASSQDSGTSGGLSYEQYF.

J is TRBJ1-6 and V is TRBV9; possible D gene TRBD1, 5 bases. V was clipped by 7 bases and J by 10 bases, with 18 bases between them. In germline, CDR1 is SGDLS, CDR2 YYNGEE. The CDR3 contains 14 residues. CDR3 amino acids: CASARAGEESPLHF. Here the CDR3 DNA reads TGTGCCAGCGCCAGGGCAGGAGAGGAATCACCCCTCCACTTT.

The chain employs TRBV5-4 and TRBJ1-1; D not certain. This CDR3 contains 14 residues. V lost 4 bases, J lost 4 bases, and 14 bases lay in between. The germline CDR1 and CDR2 sequences are SGHNT and YYREEE (reference sequence). CDR3 in amino acids: CASSGRGMGTEAFF. The CDR3 DNA reads as TGTGCCAGCAGCGGACGGGGAATGGGCACTGAAGCTTTCTTT.

The gene calls are TRBV24-1 and TRBJ2-2, with D maybe TRBD1 (6 bases). The length of the CDR3 is 15 residues. V was trimmed by 4 bases and J by 5 bases, leaving 13 bases between them. Germline V gene sequence: CDR1 KGHDR, CDR2 SFDVKD. The CDR3 DNA sequence: TGTGCCACCAGTGAAGCAGGGGATGGGACCGGGGAGCTGTTTTTT. This sequence encodes CATSEAGDGTGELFF.

The V gene is TRBV10-3, the J gene TRBJ1-1; 10 positions match TRBD1. V trimming: 6 bases; J trimming: 4 bases; junction bases outside the gene matches: 5. The germline CDR1 and CDR2 sequences are ENHRY and SYGVKD. The CDR3 totals 14 residues. CDR3 in DNA: TGTGCCATCAGCGAAGGACAGGGGGGCACTGAAGCTTTCTTT. The encoded protein is CAISEGQGGTEAFF.

The chain joins TRBV6-5 to TRBJ1-2; 12 bases fit TRBD1. The CDR3 sequence is 16 residues long. Unmatched junction bases numbered 7, after V lost 1 base and J lost 7 bases. Germline loops: CDR1 MNHEY, CDR2 SVGAGI. The CDR3 bases are TGTGCCAGCAGTTACTTGATGGGACAGGGGGCTGGTGGCTACACCTTC. It codes for CASSYLMGQGAGGYTF.

The J gene is TRBJ2-5, the V gene TRBV4-3, with 10 bases matching TRBD2. V was clipped by 0 bases and J by 5 bases; unmatched bases: 9. The CDR3 has 17 amino acids. Germline V lookup: CDR1 LGHNA, CDR2 YSLEER. Here the CDR3 DNA reads TGCGCCAGCAGCCAAGAGCCCTGGCTAGCGGGGGCCGAGACCCAGTACTTC. Encoded protein: CASSQEPWLAGAETQYF.

This chain uses TRBV7-2 with TRBJ2-4; tentative D call: TRBD1 (5 bases). This CDR3 comprises 18 residues. The germline V and J ends were trimmed by 2 bases and 0 bases, with 17 bases remaining between them. From germline, CDR1 is SGHTA and CDR2 FQGNSA. CDR3 amino acids: CASSLLSPRTLAKNIQYF. For the CDR3, the DNA is TGTGCCAGCAGCTTATTATCCCCACGGACACTAGCCAAAAACATTCAGTACTTC.

The J gene is TRBJ2-2, the V gene TRBV3-1 (or the pseudogene TRBV3-2), with 8 bases fitting TRBD1. Germline V gene lookup returns CDR1 LGHDT and CDR2 YNNKEL (reference sequence). With 1 base clipped from V and 6 bases from J, the junction kept 13 bases outside the gene matches. The CDR3 sequence is 18 residues long. CDR3 DNA: TGTGCCAGCAGCCAAGCAGGGGGCAGGGGGCGACTTGCCGGGGAGCTGTTTTTT. Protein sequence: CASSQAGGRGRLAGELFF.

The chain has TRBV28 and TRBJ1-1; no firm D call. The germline V gene has CDR1 MDHEN and CDR2 SYDVKM. Trimming stripped 7 bases from V and 6 bases from J, with 15 bases between. This CDR3 has 13 residues. The CDR3 is CASTAPGSPEAFF. CDR3 nucleotide sequence: TGTGCCAGCACCGCCCCGGGATCACCTGAAGCTTTCTTT. Full variable domain (missing parts from reference TRBV28 and TRBJ1-1): DVKVTQSSRYLVKRTGEKVFLECVQDMDHENMFWYRQDPGLGLRLIYFSYDVKMKEKGDIPEGYSVSREKKERFSLILESASTNQTSMYLCASTAPGSPEAFFGQGTRLTVV.

The rearrangement uses TRBV19 and TRBJ1-5; D perhaps matches TRBD1 (6 bases). V was pared by 6 bases and J by 2 bases, with 8 bases between. Germline V gene sequence: CDR1 LNHDA, CDR2 SQIVND (reference sequence). CDR3 size: 13 residues. The CDR3 spells CASRNRGNQPQHF. CDR3 DNA sequence: TGTGCCAGTAGGAACAGGGGCAATCAGCCCCAGCATTTT.

The rearrangement links TRBV7-2 to TRBJ2-3, with 9 bases identical to TRBD2. V shed 2 bases and J 1 base; nucleotides not matched to a gene: 1. CDR1 and CDR2 (germline): SGHTA, FQGNSA. This CDR3 comprises 15 residues. The CDR3 loop reads CASSLRLAGTDTQYF. As DNA, the CDR3 is TGTGCCAGCAGCTTACGACTAGCGGGCACAGATACGCAGTATTTT.

This chain joins TRBV5-1 and TRBJ2-1, with 15 positions matching TRBD2. CDR1 and CDR2 from the germline V gene are SGHRS and YFSETQ. J gave up 9 bases and V 3 bases, and 10 bases lay outside the gene matches. The CDR3 length is 17 residues. The CDR3 sequence: CASSSGTSGRFSSEQFF. In DNA, the CDR3 is TGCGCCAGCAGCTCGGGGACTAGCGGGAGGTTTAGTAGTGAGCAGTTCTTC.

The chain is built from TRBV30 and TRBJ2-4, with D perhaps matching TRBD1 (5 bases). From germline, CDR1 is GTSNPN and CDR2 SVGIG (reference sequence). This CDR3 comprises 14 residues. Trimming cost V 2 bases and J 3 bases, with 11 bases left between them. CDR3 DNA: TGTGCCTGGAGTCCAGGGTTGGGCAAAAACATTCAGTACTTC. It codes for CAWSPGLGKNIQYF.

The chain carries TRBV6-5 and TRBJ1-2; a possible D gene is TRBD1 (5 bases). Germline V gene lookup returns CDR1 MNHEY and CDR2 SVGAGI. The CDR3 runs to 14 residues. Trimming took 3 bases from V and 8 from J, leaving 16 bases between them. CDR3 in amino acids: CASSYDGTGGGYTF. In DNA, the CDR3 is TGTGCCAGCAGTTATGACGGGACGGGGGGAGGCTACACCTTC.

The V gene is TRBV5-5, the J gene TRBJ1-2, with 7 positions matching TRBD1. The CDR3 is 16 residues long. Trimming cost V 4 bases and J 1 base; bases outside gene matches: 10. Germline V gene sequence: CDR1 SGHKS, CDR2 YYEKEE (reference sequence). The CDR3 reads CASSPYEGALNYGYTF. CDR3 nucleotide sequence: TGTGCCAGCAGCCCTTATGAGGGGGCCCTTAACTATGGCTACACCTTC. The complete variable domain, with remaining parts taken from reference TRBV5-5 and TRBJ1-2, reads DAGVTQSPTHLIKTRGQQVTLRCSPISGHKSVSWYQQVLGQGPQFIFQYYEKEERGRGNFPDRFSARQFPNYSSELNVNALLLGDSALYLCASSPYEGALNYGYTFGSGTRLTVV.

The chain couples TRBV29-1 to TRBJ2-7, with D tentatively TRBD1 (6 bases). Looked up from germline, CDR1 is SQVTM and CDR2 is ANQGSEA. V shed 6 bases and J shed 2 bases, with 11 bases lying between them. This CDR3 region has 12 residues. The CDR3 here is CSVLTGPYEQYF. Here the CDR3 DNA reads TGCAGCGTCCTGACAGGACCCTACGAGCAGTACTTC.

This rearrangement joins TRBV7-9 to TRBJ1-2; 10 positions match TRBD1. Trimming cost V 1 base and J 14 bases; bases outside gene matches: 4. CDR3 length: 12 amino acids. Per the germline V gene, CDR1 is SEHNR and CDR2 is FQNEAQ (reference sequence). The CDR3 region is CASSLGQGADTF. The CDR3, as DNA: TGTGCCAGCAGCTTAGGACAGGGGGCAGATACCTTC.

The chain uses TRBV30 and TRBJ1-5, with 9 bases lining up with TRBD1. Germline lookup yields CDR1 GTSNPN and CDR2 SVGIG (reference sequence). The CDR3 sequence is 13 residues long. With 4 bases clipped from V and 4 bases from J, the junction kept 2 bases outside the gene matches. The CDR3 sequence: CAWNGQGNQPQHF. The DNA for the CDR3 is TGTGCCTGGAATGGACAGGGGAATCAGCCCCAGCATTTT.

The V gene is TRBV7-2, the J gene TRBJ1-2; possibly TRBD1 for D (6 bases). The CDR3 loop spans 13 amino acids. Germline assignment: CDR1 SGHTA and CDR2 FQGNSA. Trimming pared 1 base from V and 8 bases from J, leaving 11 bases between. CDR3 DNA: TGTGCCAGCAGCTTAGGCAGGGGATACGGCTACACCTTC. It specifies CASSLGRGYGYTF.

This rearrangement joins TRBV4-3 to TRBJ2-7; D possibly corresponds to TRBD2 (6 bases). The ends were cut back, 0 bases at V and 5 bases at J, with 11 bases in the middle. The CDR3 has 14 residues. Looked up from germline, CDR1 is LGHNA and CDR2 is YSLEER. The CDR3 coding sequence is TGCGCCAGCAGCCAAGACGCGGGAAGAAACGAGCAGTACTTC. As protein: CASSQDAGRNEQYF.